The following is a TCR beta chain sequence with its context. The antigen is unknown. Both 60 Vbeta primers and 13 Jbeta primers went into the PCR. TCRdb keeps only in-frame clones here, not all; method: immunoSEQ multiplex PCR. The sample records 150,000 to 200,000 clones, around four fifths being singletons. The V and J ends lost 1 base and 0 bases respectively, with 10 bases between them. Germline V gene lookup returns CDR1 SGHVS and CDR2 FQNEAQ. There are 15 residues in the CDR3. This entry comes from a study of cytomegalovirus exposure and HLA in healthy donors. Study results and limitations: Certain indistinguishable V segments, among them TRBV6-2 and TRBV6-3, were excluded. HLA restriction was apparent for most CMV-associated TCR beta chains in a later analysis.

This chain uses TRBV7-8 with TRBJ2-7, with D possibly being TRBD1 (5 bases). What was sequenced was PBMCs. The TCR was taken from a female donor in good health and CMV-seronegative. CDR3 DNA: TGTGCCAGCAGCTTAGATAAGGGGCCCTCCTACGAGCAGTACTTC. As protein: CASSLDKGPSYEQYF.